These 30 T cell receptor beta chains were all obtained from the same sample, sequenced in a study of T cells after yellow fever vaccination. TCRdb fed the 5' RACE reads into MiXCR, producing one record per CDR3 protein. The sample includes about 300,000 distinct CDR3 sequences, around 3.9% of them seen just once. The sequenced sample was PBMCs, obtained 5 days after the yellow fever booster vaccination. These receptors all come from a man aged 18 to 29 who received the YFV17D yellow fever vaccine.

This clonotype was observed many times. Its ends do not fully match the called genes, so a read error is possible. The J gene is TRBJ2-7, the V gene TRBV11-2; 9 bases fit TRBD2. Germline assignment: CDR1 SGHAT and CDR2 FQNNGV. The CDR3 runs 13 residues. The CDR3 here is CASSWSGGPPPDF. The CDR3 region has the DNA TGTGCCAGCAGCTGGAGCGGGGGGCCCCCTCCGGACTTC.

This clonotype was observed at least ten times. The CDR3 bases are TGTGCCAGCAGTACCCAGTTCGGTAACAGGGTAAGGAGCACCTACAATGAGCAGTTCTTC. Translation gives CASSTQFGNRVRSTYNEQFF. The rearrangement uses TRBV6-5 and TRBJ2-1, with D tentatively TRBD1 (6 bases). The CDR3 spans 20 residues. CDR1 and CDR2 (germline): MNHEY, SVGAGI. V was cut by 5 bases and J by 2 bases, with 28 bases left in between.

The V and J genes are TRBV30 and TRBJ1-1, with D perhaps TRBD1 (5 bases). This CDR3 spans 14 amino acids. Germline assignment: CDR1 GTSNPN and CDR2 SVGIG (reference sequence). V dropped 5 bases and J dropped 4 bases, with 17 bases sitting between them. The CDR3 sequence is CAWLDLPGGTEAFF. The CDR3 nucleotides are TGTGCCTGGTTGGATCTCCCTGGGGGCACTGAAGCTTTCTTT.

This sequence joins TRBV6-2 or TRBV6-3 and TRBJ2-1, with D possibly matching TRBD2 (5 bases). From germline, CDR1 is MNHEY and CDR2 SVGEGT. V gave up 3 bases and J gave up 9 bases, with 15 bases separating them. The CDR3 spans 14 residues. The CDR3 bases are TGTGCCAGCAGTTATGGACCGCTCGGGGTTGAGCAGTTCTTC. Its protein product is CASSYGPLGVEQFF.

The sample holds many counts of this clonotype. The J gene is TRBJ1-1, the V gene TRBV10-3; perhaps TRBD1 as D (5 bases). Germline V gene data show CDR1 as ENHRY and CDR2 as SYGVKD. V lost 2 bases and J lost 4, with 11 bases in between. The CDR3 is made up of 14 amino acids. The CDR3 protein is CAISEGARGTEAFF. CDR3 in DNA: TGTGCCATCAGTGAGGGTGCTAGGGGCACTGAAGCTTTCTTT.

At least ten counts were recorded for this clonotype. The rearrangement uses TRBV5-6 and TRBJ2-1; unclear D gene. Deletions cut 4 bases from V and 8 bases from J, with 19 bases between. The CDR3 consists of 15 residues. Germline CDR1 is SGHDT and CDR2 is YYEEEE. CDR3 coding DNA: TGTGCCAGCAGCCGGCGGAGTTCGCGGTGGGATGAGCAGTTCTTC. Translated: CASSRRSSRWDEQFF.

This clonotype has at least ten counts. CDR3 protein: CASRREGGNDEQFF. In DNA form, the CDR3 reads TGTGCCAGCAGAAGGGAGGGGGGCAACGATGAGCAGTTCTTC. This rearrangement joins TRBV7-2 to TRBJ2-1; a possible D gene is TRBD2 (7 bases). Germline CDR1 and CDR2: SGHTA and FQGNSA. The CDR3 is 14 residues long. V gave up 6 bases and J gave up 8 bases, with 17 bases separating them.

The V call is TRBV24-1, the J call TRBJ2-5, with D possibly matching TRBD1 (6 bases). Germline V gene lookup returns CDR1 KGHDR and CDR2 SFDVKD. The CDR3 is made up of 14 amino acids. The V and J ends lost 4 bases and 4 bases respectively, with 12 bases between them. Here the CDR3 DNA reads TGTGCCACCAGTGACTCCGACAGGCGAGAGACCCAGTACTTC. It translates to CATSDSDRRETQYF.

This clonotype has at least ten counts. The chain is built from TRBV2 and TRBJ2-3, with D possibly TRBD1 on 7 matching bases. This CDR3 comprises 14 residues. Germline CDR1 reads SNHLY; CDR2 reads FYNNEI. Trimming stripped 3 bases from V and 9 bases from J, with 16 bases between. In nucleotides, the CDR3 is TGTGCCAGCAGTGAGGGGACAGCAGGGGGGACGCAGTATTTT. Amino acid sequence: CASSEGTAGGTQYF.

This chain links TRBV5-1 with TRBJ2-1, with D maybe TRBD2 (6 bases). The length of the CDR3 is 15 residues. V was cut by 0 bases and J by 4 bases, with 11 bases left in between. Germline loops: CDR1 SGHRS, CDR2 YFSETQ. CDR3 coding DNA: TGCGCCAGCAGCTTGGAGTTGGGGAGGTACAATGAGCAGTTCTTC. Translation: CASSLELGRYNEQFF.

This clonotype was seen ten or more times. The chain carries TRBV9 and TRBJ1-6, with 9 positions matching TRBD1. CDR1 SGDLS and CDR2 YYNGEE come from the germline V gene. The CDR3 totals 16 residues. With V trimmed by 4 bases and J by 12 bases, 14 bases remained unmatched. This chain's CDR3 is CASSRYGTGISGPLHF. The CDR3 nucleotides read TGTGCCAGCAGCCGTTACGGGACAGGGATTTCGGGACCCCTCCACTTT.

This clonotype appeared many times. This chain links TRBV20-1 with TRBJ1-5, with 10 bases that match TRBD1. With V trimmed by 6 bases and J by 2 bases, 10 bases remained unmatched. This CDR3 is built from 16 residues. The germline V gene encodes CDR1 DFQATT and CDR2 SNEGSKA (reference sequence). CDR3 DNA sequence: TGCAGTGCGTCACATAGACAGGGGGCGGGCAATCAGCCCCAGCATTTT. Translating gives CSASHRQGAGNQPQHF.

The chain links TRBV18 to TRBJ2-7; D may be TRBD2 (5 bases). Germline CDR1 reads KGHSH; CDR2 reads LQKENI. V lost 2 bases to trimming and J lost 2 bases, with 10 bases between them. CDR3 length: 14 residues. CDR3 sequence: CASSPGSQAYEQYF. DNA for the CDR3: TGTGCCAGCTCACCAGGGAGCCAGGCCTACGAGCAGTACTTC.

There are many counts of this clonotype. V and J are TRBV4-3 and TRBJ2-4; D tentatively fits TRBD1 or TRBD2 (5 bases each). The ends were cut back, 1 base at V and 0 bases at J, with 16 bases in the middle. The CDR3 totals 18 residues. Germline CDR1 is LGHNA and CDR2 is YSLEER. CDR3 in amino acids: CASSQVGFGALAKNIQYF. In DNA form, the CDR3 reads TGCGCCAGCAGCCAAGTCGGTTTCGGGGCCCTAGCCAAAAACATTCAGTACTTC.

In this sample, this clonotype turned up a few times. The CDR3 sequence: CASNRRGGNQETQYF. As DNA, the CDR3 is TGTGCCAGCAACCGGAGGGGCGGCAATCAAGAGACCCAGTACTTC. The chain joins TRBV12-3 or TRBV12-4 to TRBJ2-5; D is possibly TRBD2 (6 bases). The CDR3 length is 15 residues. The V gene lost 7 bases and the J gene lost 2 bases, with 17 bases spanning the gap.

This clonotype was picked up a small number of times. At one end, the junction sequence differs from germline, possibly due to a read error. J is TRBJ2-5 and V is TRBV7-7, with 14 bases that match TRBD2. The germline V gene encodes CDR1 SSHAT and CDR2 FNYEAQ (reference sequence). This CDR3 has 17 residues. The CDR3 loop is CASSLGTSGGLQETQYF. CDR3 sequence (DNA): TGTGCTAGCAGCTTAGGGACTAGCGGGGGACTCCAAGAGACCCAGTACTTC.

This clonotype was counted at least ten times. The rearrangement joins TRBV29-1 to TRBJ1-1, with D possibly TRBD1 on 6 matching bases. Trimming shortened V by 4 bases and J by 4 bases, and 10 bases separated the two germline ends. The CDR3 sequence is 12 residues long. Looked up from germline, CDR1 is SQVTM and CDR2 is ANQGSEA. CDR3 nucleotides: TGCAGCGTTGGAAGGGGGGGCACTGAAGCTTTCTTT. Its translation is CSVGRGGTEAFF.

The chain links TRBV27 to TRBJ2-5; D not resolved. The CDR3 contains 14 residues. Germline CDR1 MNHEY, CDR2 SMNVEV (reference sequence). Trimming took 7 bases from V and 5 from J, leaving 17 bases between them. In nucleotides, the CDR3 is TGTGCCAGCACCCCCGGTTGGCAGGTTGAGACCCAGTACTTC. It translates to CASTPGWQVETQYF.

The rearrangement joins TRBV7-8 to TRBJ2-5; no clear D. V was trimmed by 4 bases and J by 4 bases, leaving 10 bases between them. The CDR3 is 13 amino acids. Germline V gene sequence: CDR1 SGHVS, CDR2 FQNEAQ. Written as DNA, the CDR3 is TGTGCCAGCAGCTCTGCAAACCCAGAGACCCAGTACTTC. Translated, it gives CASSSANPETQYF.

This clonotype has ten or more counts. The chain recombines TRBV6-2 or TRBV6-3 with TRBJ1-6; D may be TRBD1 (5 bases). Between the trimmed V and J ends, which lost 2 bases and 9 bases, there was a span of 23 bases. There are 18 residues in the CDR3. Per the germline V gene, CDR1 is MNHEY and CDR2 is SVGEGT. CDR3 nucleotides: TGTGCCAGCAGTTACCCTGACCTGACAGTATTGGAGCGTTCACCCCTCCACTTT. It encodes CASSYPDLTVLERSPLHF.

In its sample, this clonotype was seen many times. V usage is TRBV6-2 or TRBV6-3 and J usage is TRBJ1-6; perhaps TRBD1 as D (5 bases). CDR3 size: 16 residues. CDR1 and CDR2 from the germline V gene are MNHEY and SVGEGT. The ends were cut back, 6 bases at V and 8 bases at J, with 20 bases in the middle. CDR3 DNA sequence: TGTGCCAGCAGAGACAGCCCGCGAGCATCACATTCACCCCTCCACTTT. Protein: CASRDSPRASHSPLHF.

This clonotype was counted a few times. The rearrangement uses TRBV7-6 and TRBJ2-5; the D is unclear. Germline CDR1 and CDR2: SGHVS and FNYEAQ. V was clipped by 1 base and J by 5 bases, with 17 bases between them. This CDR3 comprises 16 residues. The CDR3 loop reads CASSLEALSLGETQYF. In nucleotides, the CDR3 is TGTGCCAGCAGCTTAGAGGCTTTAAGTCTCGGGGAGACCCAGTACTTC.

This clonotype came up many times. This sequence joins TRBV10-3 and TRBJ2-5; D is perhaps TRBD1 or TRBD2 (5 bases each). The germline gives CDR1 ENHRY, CDR2 SYGVKD. V was clipped by 3 bases and J by 6 bases, with 14 bases between them. This CDR3 contains 14 residues. For the CDR3, the DNA is TGTGCCATCAGTGAATCTTGGGGGTCCCAGACCCAGTACTTC. This sequence encodes CAISESWGSQTQYF.

This clonotype was observed a few times. This chain connects TRBV9 to TRBJ2-5; the D gene could be TRBD1 or TRBD2 (6 bases each). Germline V gives CDR1 SGDLS, CDR2 YYNGEE. V was trimmed by 0 bases and J by 1 base, leaving 16 bases between them. The CDR3 spans 17 residues. DNA of the CDR3: TGTGCCAGCAGCGTAGTCGGGAGCGAGGGGGGCCAAGAGACCCAGTACTTC. It translates to CASSVVGSEGGQETQYF.

This clonotype was counted ten times or more. The chain combines TRBV9 with TRBJ2-5; no clear D gene. There are 16 residues in the CDR3. The V end lost 0 bases, the J end lost 1 base, and 13 bases lay between the germline ends. Germline V gene data show CDR1 as SGDLS and CDR2 as YYNGEE. Written as DNA, the CDR3 is TGTGCCAGCAGCGTAGAATCTGGAGTCCTCCAAGAGACCCAGTACTTC. Amino acids: CASSVESGVLQETQYF.

This clonotype occurred many times. The gene calls are TRBV5-1 and TRBJ2-2; D gene unclear. Germline V gene lookup returns CDR1 SGHRS and CDR2 YFSETQ. CDR3 length equals 14 residues. V lost 0 bases, J lost 4 bases, and 7 bases lay in between. The CDR3 DNA reads TGCGCCAGCAGCTTGGCTAAGATCACCGGGGAGCTGTTTTTT. Protein sequence: CASSLAKITGELFF.

This clonotype was seen ten or more times. The gene calls are TRBV27 and TRBJ2-3; D is unresolved. CDR1 and CDR2 from the germline V gene are MNHEY and SMNVEV (reference sequence). V was clipped by 1 base and J by 1 base, with 3 bases between them. The CDR3 sequence is 13 residues long. CDR3 in DNA: TGTGCCAGCAGTTTATGGGGCACAGATACGCAGTATTTT. Its protein is CASSLWGTDTQYF.

In its sample, this clonotype was seen many times. The CDR3 region has the DNA TGTGCCAGCACCTTAGGGGCAGGCACGGGCTATGGCTACACCTTC. This codes for CASTLGAGTGYGYTF. This chain links TRBV12-3 or TRBV12-4 with TRBJ1-2; tentatively, D is TRBD1 (5 bases). V shed 7 bases and J shed 4 bases, with 19 bases lying between them. This CDR3 spans 15 amino acids.

This clonotype was seen more than once but under ten times. V and J are TRBV20-1 and TRBJ2-1, with TRBD1 matching over 7 bases. V shed 5 bases and J 1 base; nucleotides not matched to a gene: 5. CDR1 and CDR2 (germline): DFQATT, SNEGSKA (reference sequence). CDR3 size: 14 residues. CDR3 sequence: CSALQGKSYNEQFF. DNA of the CDR3: TGCAGTGCTTTACAGGGGAAGTCCTACAATGAGCAGTTCTTC.

The gene calls are TRBV18 and TRBJ1-6; 7 positions agree with TRBD1. Unmatched junction bases numbered 6, after V lost 5 bases and J lost 14 bases. CDR3 length: 12 amino acids. The germline CDR1 and CDR2 sequences are KGHSH and LQKENI. CDR3 residues: CASSSDRTTLHF. DNA for the CDR3: TGTGCCAGCTCATCGGACAGGACCACCCTCCACTTT.